This T cell receptor (beta chain) emerged from a study of identical twins. General observations from the study: Memory repertoires showed no such pattern, whereas abundant cord blood beta clonotypes carried fewer insertions. Beta out-of-frame sequences displayed a weaker excess of sharing between twins.

CDR3 size: 15 residues. Germline V lookup: CDR1 LGHNA, CDR2 YNFKEQ. TCRdb itself ran the 5' RACE reads through MiXCR, one entry per CDR3 protein. Of 1,800,000 or so distinct CDR3 sequences listed, around a third are singletons. Every one of the donors was a healthy Caucasian. This clonotype showed up just once. What it binds is unknown. Germline and junction disagree at one end, which may indicate a read error. Sequencing input: cord blood. The chain uses TRBV4-2 and TRBJ2-1, with TRBD2 identical over 12 bases. The TCR sequence derives from a newborn girl in good health. CDR3 bases: TGTGTCAGCAAACGACTAGCGGGGGCCTACAATGAGCAGTTCTTC. Translated, it gives CVSKRLAGAYNEQFF.